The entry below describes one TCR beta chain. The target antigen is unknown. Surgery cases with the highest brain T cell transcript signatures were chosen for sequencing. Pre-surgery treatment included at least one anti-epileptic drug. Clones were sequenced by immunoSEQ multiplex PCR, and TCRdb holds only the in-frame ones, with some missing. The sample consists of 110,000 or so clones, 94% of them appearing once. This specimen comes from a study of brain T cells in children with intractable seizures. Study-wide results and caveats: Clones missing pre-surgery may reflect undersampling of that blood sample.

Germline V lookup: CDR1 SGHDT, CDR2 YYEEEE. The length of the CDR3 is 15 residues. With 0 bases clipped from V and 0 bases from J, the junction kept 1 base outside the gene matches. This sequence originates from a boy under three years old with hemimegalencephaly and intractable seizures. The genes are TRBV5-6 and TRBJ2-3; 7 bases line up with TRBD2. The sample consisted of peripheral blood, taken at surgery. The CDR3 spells CASSLGSGSTDTQYF. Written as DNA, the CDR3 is TGTGCCAGCAGCTTGGGTAGCGGGAGCACAGATACGCAGTATTTT. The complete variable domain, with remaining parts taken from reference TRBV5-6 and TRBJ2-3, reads DAGVTQSPTHLIKTRGQQVTLRCSPKSGHDTVSWYQQALGQGPQFIFQYYEEEERQRGNFPDRFSGHQFPNYSSELNVNALLLGDSALYLCASSLGSGSTDTQYFGPGTRLTVL.